This TCR beta chain was profiled in a study of blood T cell repertoires in COVID-19. Produced via immunoSEQ multiplex PCR; TCRdb's table is partial and in-frame only. The sample consists of approximately 130,000 clones, approximately 84% of them appearing once. Between the trimmed V and J ends, which lost 0 bases and 2 bases, there was a span of 15 bases. Per the germline V gene, CDR1 is MGHRA and CDR2 is YSYEKL. The CDR3 has 17 residues. The sequenced sample was peripheral blood. This TCR came from a human donor in a cohort sampled during active COVID-19. This chain joins TRBV4-1 and TRBJ2-3; the D gene is possibly TRBD2 (6 bases). CDR3 in DNA: TGCGCCAGCAGCCAAGATCGAGGGACTTTCGCCACAGATACGCAGTATTTT. Its protein product is CASSQDRGTFATDTQYF.